This TCR beta chain comes out of a study of blood T cells in healthy people across ages. Whole-study findings and limits: Researchers report that TCR beta diversity correlated strongly with naive T cell percentage. Older age went with lower TCR beta diversity per million T cells, in a roughly linear way. Bulk PBMC profiling left naive and antigen-experienced comparisons inconclusive.

Combining a sample-barcoded 5' primer with a J-beta primer mix, a second PCR ran for about 7 to 11 cycles. One entry per CDR3 protein, called by TCRdb with MiXCR from the 5' RACE reads. The data show hundreds of thousands of distinct CDR3 sequences, under 30% seen once. A few counts support this clonotype. Antigen: not known. Germline V gene sequence: CDR1 SEHNR, CDR2 FQNEAQ (reference sequence). V trimming: 5 bases; J trimming: 1 base; junction bases outside the gene matches: 12. This CDR3 comprises 17 residues. These sequences were also reported in another study, on T cells of mothers and their children. As reported in that work: The donor cohort consisted of a few healthy Caucasian mothers and their six children.

V is TRBV7-9 and J is TRBJ1-1; 8 nucleotides line up with TRBD1. Source material: blood. The source is a boy aged 5 to 17 in good health. CDR3 DNA: TGTGCCAGCAGCGGGGGTCGGCAGGGGGCATCGAACACTGAAGCTTTCTTT. Translation: CASSGGRQGASNTEAFF.